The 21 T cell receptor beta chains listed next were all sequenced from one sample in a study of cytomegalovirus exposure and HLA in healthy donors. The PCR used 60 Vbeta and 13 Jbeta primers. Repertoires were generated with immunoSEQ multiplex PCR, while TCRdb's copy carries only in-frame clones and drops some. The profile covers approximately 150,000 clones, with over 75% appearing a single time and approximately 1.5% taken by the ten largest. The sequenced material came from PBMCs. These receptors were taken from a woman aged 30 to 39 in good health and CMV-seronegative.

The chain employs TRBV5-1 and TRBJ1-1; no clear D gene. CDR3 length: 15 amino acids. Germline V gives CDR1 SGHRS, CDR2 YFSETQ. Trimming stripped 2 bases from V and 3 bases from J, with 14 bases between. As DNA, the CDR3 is TGCGCCAGCAGCTTCACGGCGGGGTCACACACTGAAGCTTTCTTT. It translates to CASSFTAGSHTEAFF.

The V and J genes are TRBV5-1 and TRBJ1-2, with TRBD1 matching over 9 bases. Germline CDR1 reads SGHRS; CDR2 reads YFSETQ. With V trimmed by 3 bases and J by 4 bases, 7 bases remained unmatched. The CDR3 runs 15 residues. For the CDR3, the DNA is TGCGCCAGCAGCTCCGGGACAGGGTCTCGCTATGGCTACACCTTC. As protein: CASSSGTGSRYGYTF. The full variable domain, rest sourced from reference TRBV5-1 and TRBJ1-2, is KAGVTQTPRYLIKTRGQQVTLSCSPISGHRSVSWYQQTPGQGLQFLFEYFSETQRNKGNFPGRFSGRQFSNSRSEMNVSTLELGDSALYLCASSSGTGSRYGYTFGSGTRLTVV.

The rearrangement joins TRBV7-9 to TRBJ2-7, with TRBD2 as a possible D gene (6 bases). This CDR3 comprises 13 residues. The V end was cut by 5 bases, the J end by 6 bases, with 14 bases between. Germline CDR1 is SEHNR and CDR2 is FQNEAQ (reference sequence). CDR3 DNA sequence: TGTGCCAGCAGCCCCCCTCCTAGCGCCGAGCAGTACTTC. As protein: CASSPPPSAEQYF.

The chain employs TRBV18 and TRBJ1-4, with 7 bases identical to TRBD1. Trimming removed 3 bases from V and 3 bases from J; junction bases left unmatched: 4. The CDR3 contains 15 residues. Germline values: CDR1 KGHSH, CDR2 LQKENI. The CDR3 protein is CASSPRQGSNEKLFF. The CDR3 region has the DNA TGTGCCAGCTCACCCCGACAGGGCTCTAATGAAAAACTGTTTTTT.

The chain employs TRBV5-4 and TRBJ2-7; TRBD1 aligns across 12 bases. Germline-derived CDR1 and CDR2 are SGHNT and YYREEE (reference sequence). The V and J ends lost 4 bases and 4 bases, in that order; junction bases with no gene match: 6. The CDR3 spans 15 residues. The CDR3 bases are TGTGCCAGCAGCCCCGGGGGACAGGGGGCTTACGAGCAGTACTTC. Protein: CASSPGGQGAYEQYF.

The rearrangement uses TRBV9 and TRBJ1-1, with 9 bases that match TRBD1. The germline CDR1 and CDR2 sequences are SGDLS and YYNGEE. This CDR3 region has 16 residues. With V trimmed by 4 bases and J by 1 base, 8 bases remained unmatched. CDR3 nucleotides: TGTGCCAGCAGCTCCAACCCGGGACAGGGGAACACTGAAGCTTTCTTT. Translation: CASSSNPGQGNTEAFF.

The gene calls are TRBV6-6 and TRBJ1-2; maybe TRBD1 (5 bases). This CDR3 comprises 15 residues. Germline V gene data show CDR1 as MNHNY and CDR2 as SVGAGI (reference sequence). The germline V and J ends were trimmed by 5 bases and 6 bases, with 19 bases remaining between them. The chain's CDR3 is CASSPRATVPHGYTF. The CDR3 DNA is TGTGCCAGCAGTCCCCGAGCGACAGTTCCCCATGGCTACACCTTC.

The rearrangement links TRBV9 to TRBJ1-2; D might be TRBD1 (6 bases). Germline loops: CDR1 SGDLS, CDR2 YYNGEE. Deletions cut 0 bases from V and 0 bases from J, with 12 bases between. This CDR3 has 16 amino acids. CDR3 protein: CASSVAGGRTNYGYTF. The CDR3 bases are TGTGCCAGCAGCGTAGCGGGGGGGCGAACTAACTATGGCTACACCTTC.

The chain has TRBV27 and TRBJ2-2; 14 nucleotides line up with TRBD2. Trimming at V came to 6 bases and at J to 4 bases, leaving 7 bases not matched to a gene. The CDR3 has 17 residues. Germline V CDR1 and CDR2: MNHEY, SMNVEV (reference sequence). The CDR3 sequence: CASSRTSGGLGTGELFF. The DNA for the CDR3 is TGTGCCAGCAGCCGGACTAGCGGGGGGCTTGGCACCGGGGAGCTGTTTTTT.

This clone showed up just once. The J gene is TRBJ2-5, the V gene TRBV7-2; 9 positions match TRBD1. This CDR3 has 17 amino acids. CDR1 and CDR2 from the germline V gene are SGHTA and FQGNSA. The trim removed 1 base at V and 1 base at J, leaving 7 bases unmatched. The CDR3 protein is CASSLGFLGQGQETQYF. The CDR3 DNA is TGTGCCAGCAGCTTAGGTTTTTTGGGACAGGGCCAAGAGACCCAGTACTTC.

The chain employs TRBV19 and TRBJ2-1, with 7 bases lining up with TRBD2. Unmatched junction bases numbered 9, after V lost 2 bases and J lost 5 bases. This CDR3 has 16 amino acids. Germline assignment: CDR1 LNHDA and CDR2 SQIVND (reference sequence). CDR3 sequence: CASSIPPTGGHNEQFF. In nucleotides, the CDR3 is TGTGCCAGTAGTATACCCCCTACGGGGGGACACAATGAGCAGTTCTTC.

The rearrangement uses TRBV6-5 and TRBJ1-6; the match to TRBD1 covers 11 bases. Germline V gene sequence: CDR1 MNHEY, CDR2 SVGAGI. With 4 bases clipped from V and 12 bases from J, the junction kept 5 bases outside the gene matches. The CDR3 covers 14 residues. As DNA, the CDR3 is TGTGCCAGCAGTTTAAGGACAGGGGGCCTACCCCTCCACTTT. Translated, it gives CASSLRTGGLPLHF.

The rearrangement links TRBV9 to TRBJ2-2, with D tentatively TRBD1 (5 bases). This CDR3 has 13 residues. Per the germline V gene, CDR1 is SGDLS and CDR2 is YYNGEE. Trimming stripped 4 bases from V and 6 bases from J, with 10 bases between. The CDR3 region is CASSRTRAGELFF. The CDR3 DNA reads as TGTGCCAGCAGCCGGACCAGGGCCGGGGAGCTGTTTTTT.

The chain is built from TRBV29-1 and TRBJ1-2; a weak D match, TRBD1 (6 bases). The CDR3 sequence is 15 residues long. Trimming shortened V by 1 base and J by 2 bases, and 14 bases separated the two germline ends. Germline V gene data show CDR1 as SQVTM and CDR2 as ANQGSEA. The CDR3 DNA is TGCAGCGTTGAAGGGGGGCTTAGCGAGAACTATGGCTACACCTTC. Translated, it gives CSVEGGLSENYGYTF.

The CDR3 sequence: CASSEFRLEQGTQYEQFF. CDR3 nucleotides: TGTGCCAGCAGTGAGTTCCGCTTGGAGCAGGGAACACAATATGAGCAGTTCTTC. J is TRBJ2-1 and V is TRBV2, with a tentative D call TRBD1 (5 bases). This CDR3 has 18 residues. Germline V CDR1 and CDR2: SNHLY, FYNNEI. Between the trimmed V and J ends, which lost 3 bases and 8 bases, there was a span of 26 bases.

This CDR3 reads CASSSAANTEAFF. In DNA form, the CDR3 reads TGTGCCAGCAGTTCGGCGGCGAACACTGAAGCTTTCTTT. The rearrangement joins TRBV6-5 to TRBJ1-1, with no clear D. CDR1 is MNHEY, CDR2 SVGAGI, per germline. The CDR3 spans 13 residues. Trimming stripped 4 bases from V and 1 base from J, with 7 bases between.

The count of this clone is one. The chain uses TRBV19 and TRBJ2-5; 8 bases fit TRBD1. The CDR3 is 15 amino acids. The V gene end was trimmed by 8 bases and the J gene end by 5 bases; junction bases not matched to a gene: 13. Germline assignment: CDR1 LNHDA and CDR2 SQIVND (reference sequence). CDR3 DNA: TGTGCCAGTGGAGGGTCCAGGGGGCGGCAGGAGACCCAGTACTTC. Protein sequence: CASGGSRGRQETQYF.

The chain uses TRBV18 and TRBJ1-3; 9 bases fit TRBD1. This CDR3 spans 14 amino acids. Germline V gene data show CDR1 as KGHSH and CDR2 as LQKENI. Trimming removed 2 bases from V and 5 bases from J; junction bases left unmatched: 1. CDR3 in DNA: TGTGCCAGCTCACCAGACAGGGGGAGAAACACCATATATTTT. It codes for CASSPDRGRNTIYF. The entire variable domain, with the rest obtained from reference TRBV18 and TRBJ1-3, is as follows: NAGVMQNPRHLVRRRGQEARLRCSPMKGHSHVYWYRQLPEEGLKFMVYLQKENIIDESGMPKERFSAEFPKEGPSILRIQQVVRGDSAAYFCASSPDRGRNTIYFGEGSWLTVV.

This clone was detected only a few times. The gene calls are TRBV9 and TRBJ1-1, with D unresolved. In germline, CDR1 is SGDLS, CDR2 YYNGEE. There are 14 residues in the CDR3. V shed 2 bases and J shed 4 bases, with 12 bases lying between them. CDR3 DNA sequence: TGTGCCAGCAGCGTTAGTATCGGTAGCACTGAAGCTTTCTTT. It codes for CASSVSIGSTEAFF.

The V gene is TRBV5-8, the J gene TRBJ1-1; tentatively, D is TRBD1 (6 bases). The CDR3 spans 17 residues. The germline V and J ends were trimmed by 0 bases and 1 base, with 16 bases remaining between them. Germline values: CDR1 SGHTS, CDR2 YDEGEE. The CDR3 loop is CASSLDRLQGRNTEAFF. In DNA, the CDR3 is TGTGCCAGCAGCTTGGATCGATTACAGGGCAGGAACACTGAAGCTTTCTTT.

The CDR3 loop reads CASSDQSSGGASEQFF. The CDR3 DNA is TGTGCCAGCAGTGACCAGAGTAGCGGGGGGGCGAGTGAGCAGTTCTTC. This chain links TRBV6-4 with TRBJ2-1; TRBD2 agrees at 11 bases. Germline-derived CDR1 and CDR2 are MRHNA and SNTAGT. The CDR3 is 16 residues long. V trimming: 2 bases; J trimming: 9 bases; junction bases outside the gene matches: 9.